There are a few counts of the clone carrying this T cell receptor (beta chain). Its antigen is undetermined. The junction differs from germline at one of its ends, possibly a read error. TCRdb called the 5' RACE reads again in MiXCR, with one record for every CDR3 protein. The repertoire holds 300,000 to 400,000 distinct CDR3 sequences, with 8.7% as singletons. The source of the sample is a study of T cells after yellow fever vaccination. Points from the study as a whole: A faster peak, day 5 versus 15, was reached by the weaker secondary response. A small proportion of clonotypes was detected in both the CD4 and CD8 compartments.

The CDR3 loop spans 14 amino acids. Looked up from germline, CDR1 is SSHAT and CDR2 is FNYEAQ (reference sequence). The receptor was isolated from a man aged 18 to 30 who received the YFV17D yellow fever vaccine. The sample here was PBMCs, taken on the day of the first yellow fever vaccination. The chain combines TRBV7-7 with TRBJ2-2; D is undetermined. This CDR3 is CASSSAVNTGELFF. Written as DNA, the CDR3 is TGTGCTAGCAGCTCCGCGGTGAACACCGGGGAGCTGTTTTTT.